This T cell receptor beta chain was captured in a study of shared clonotypes between healthy human individuals. Data came from immunoSEQ multiplex PCR; TCRdb stores just in-frame clones and leaves some out. The sample shows about 2 million clones, over 85% of them seen only once. V shed 2 bases and J 9 bases; nucleotides not matched to a gene: 13. Germline V gene lookup returns CDR1 SEHNR and CDR2 FQNEAQ (reference sequence). There are 16 residues in the CDR3. V is TRBV7-9 and J is TRBJ2-1; 7 bases match TRBD2. The sequence was collected from a man aged 18 to 29 in good health. The sample was naive CD4+ T cells sorted from blood. Subset of the sample: CD45RA+ positively selected. The CDR3 protein is CASSLSDLAGKGEQFF. The CDR3 coding sequence is TGTGCCAGCAGCTTATCTGATTTAGCGGGTAAGGGTGAGCAGTTCTTC.